This TCR beta chain was sequenced for a study of blood T cell repertoires in COVID-19. Study information: Whether acute or convalescent, the COVID-19 samples came from the United States, Italy and Spain. The cDNA or gDNA used as material had been derived from T cells, B-cell-depleted T cells, or PBMCs.

Original processing methods: The assay estimated nucleated cells by amplifying reference gene primers. Clones were read by immunoSEQ multiplex PCR, and TCRdb kept only the in-frame ones, dropping some. V, J and clone size derive from that table, while D and trimming were established from the DNA sequence. The table shows just over 200,000 clones, with around 86% occurring only once. This CDR3 comprises 13 residues. The J segment lost 3 bases and the V segment lost 5 bases, leaving 1 base of the junction unmatched. Germline V CDR1 and CDR2: SGHTA, FQGNSA. This clone was found once. This sequence was found in a man older than 75 with acute or convalescent COVID-19. This chain joins TRBV7-2 and TRBJ1-3; 7 bases are a match to TRBD1. Sequencing was done on a sample of peripheral blood. The CDR3 loop is CASSRDSGNTIYF. CDR3 coding DNA: TGTGCCAGCAGCCGGGACAGTGGAAACACCATATATTTT.